These T cell receptor beta chains were read from a single sample in a study of T cells in Graves' hyperthyroidism and ophthalmopathy. TCRdb reprocessed the multiplex PCR reads via MiXCR and lists one record per CDR3 protein. The sample holds under 500,000 distinct CDR3 sequences, 11% to 15% seen once. The sample was blood. All receptors derive from a man aged 45-65 years with Graves' ophthalmopathy. The CDR3 runs from the conserved cysteine through the conserved F or W. A D gene is named only where the DNA matches it firmly. A clone size is listed for some rows: how often the clone was seen (once, few, many), or a class if it is expanded.

j_call d_call v_call clone_size cdr3_aa cdr3_nt
TRBJ2-2 TRBD2 TRBV10-1 NA CASSEFAGGGTGELFF TGCGCCAGCAGTGAGTTTGCGGGAGGAGGTACCGGGGAGCTGTTTTTT
TRBJ2-3 NA TRBV7-8 many CASSRGGADTQYF TGTGCCAGCAGCCGGGGTGGCGCAGATACGCAGTATTTT
TRBJ2-3 NA TRBV9 few CASTPGGGPQAADTQYF TGTGCCAGCACCCCGGGCGGAGGGCCTCAGGCGGCAGATACGCAGTATTTT
TRBJ2-1 NA TRBV28 many CASSFGTPNNEQFF TGTGCCAGCAGTTTTGGGACACCCAACAATGAGCAGTTCTTC
TRBJ2-1 TRBD2 TRBV7-6 NA CASSFEGLAGWNEQFF TGTGCCAGCAGCTTCGAGGGACTAGCGGGGTGGAATGAGCAGTTCTTC
TRBJ2-7 TRBD1 TRBV29-1 many CSVKPGQGFEQYF TGCAGCGTTAAGCCGGGACAGGGATTCGAGCAGTACTTC
TRBJ1-4 NA TRBV7-9 many CASSYFGGIEQLFF TGTGCCAGCAGCTATTTTGGGGGAATCGAGCAACTGTTTTTT
TRBJ2-2 TRBD2 TRBV10-2 NA CASLGTRLSGELFF TGCGCCAGCTTAGGGACTAGATTGTCCGGGGAGCTGTTTTTT
TRBJ2-7 TRBD2 TRBV6-2/TRBV6-3 NA CASTKRGGASYEQYF TGTGCCAGCACAAAGCGGGGAGGTGCCTCCTACGAGCAGTACTTC
TRBJ2-3 NA TRBV20-1 NA CSAPMVVVGRTDMQYF TGCAGTGCTCCCATGGTGGTAGTGGGACGCACAGATATGCAGTATTTT
TRBJ2-2 NA TRBV6-2/TRBV6-3 once CASWSNGELFF TGTGCCTCTTGGAGCAACGGGGAGCTGTTTTTT
TRBJ2-3 NA TRBV11-3 many CASSRAGNTDTQYF TGTGCCAGCAGCCGAGCCGGGAACACAGATACGCAGTATTTT
TRBJ2-4 TRBD1 TRBV7-2 many CASSLTWGGPGDRGKNIQYF TGTGCCAGCAGCTTAACCTGGGGGGGACCGGGGGACAGGGGCAAAAACATTCAGTACTTC
TRBJ2-7 NA TRBV14 NA CASSQDPTGYEQYF TGTGCCAGCAGCCAAGACCCTACGGGGTACGAGCAGTACTTC
TRBJ2-2 NA TRBV11-2 many CASSFRRGTDGELFF TGTGCCAGCAGCTTCCGGAGGGGTACGGACGGGGAGCTGTTTTTT
TRBJ2-5 TRBD2 TRBV25-1 NA CASSEPGGGETQYF TGTGCCAGCAGTGAACCTGGGGGGGGAGAGACCCAGTACTTC
TRBJ2-7 TRBD2 TRBV7-9 many CASSYLAGGPRIEQYF TGTGCCAGCAGCTACTTAGCGGGAGGGCCCAGAATAGAGCAGTACTTC
TRBJ2-7 NA TRBV7-9 few CASSFSPGTYEQYF TGTGCCAGCAGCTTCTCGCCAGGGACCTACGAGCAGTACTTC
TRBJ2-1 TRBD2 TRBV7-2 many CASSSGLPNEQFF TGTGCCAGCAGCTCGGGACTACCTAATGAGCAGTTCTTC